These 5 T cell receptor beta chains share one sample of origin, sequenced in a study of human T cells and chemical hapten exposure. TCRdb re-called the RACE reads with MiXCR, one entry per CDR3 protein. The data contain around 130,000 distinct CDR3 sequences, about 11% of them singletons. Time point denoted: patch test 3, about 24 weeks after DPC sensitization. Regarding treatment: therapeutic diphenylcyclopropenone sensitization with weekly scalp DPC. The material sequenced was whole blood, taken in connection with sensitization to the hapten diphenylcyclopropenone (DPC). Receptors were obtained from a woman aged 50 to 60 with alopecia areata. Some clones in this sample may be carry-over from other donors' samples.

This clonotype was counted only a few times. The gene calls are TRBV10-2 and TRBJ1-5; D gene ambiguous. CDR3 length: 14 residues. Germline loops: CDR1 WSHSY, CDR2 SAAADI. Trimming stripped 4 bases from V and 2 bases from J, with 9 bases between. DNA for the CDR3: TGCGCCAGCAGTGTTCGGCAGGGCAATCAGCCCCAGCATTTT. Its translation: CASSVRQGNQPQHF.

The chain couples TRBV25-1 to TRBJ1-2; D may be TRBD1 (6 bases). With 7 bases removed from V and 7 bases from J, the gap between germline ends came to 13 bases. The CDR3 is 12 residues long. The germline V gene has CDR1 MGHDK and CDR2 SYGVNS. In DNA form, the CDR3 reads TGTGCCAGCACCTCCTCGGGGGCTGGCTACACCTTC. This encodes CASTSSGAGYTF.

The V gene is TRBV20-1, the J gene TRBJ1-1; D is ambiguous. The CDR3 length is 13 residues. Germline V gene data show CDR1 as DFQATT and CDR2 as SNEGSKA (reference sequence). The ends were cut back, 1 base at V and 0 bases at J, with 6 bases in the middle. The CDR3 DNA reads as TGCAGTGCTAGAGGGAGACTGAACACTGAAGCTTTCTTT. Amino acids: CSARGRLNTEAFF.

This clonotype was seen just once. V gene TRBV18 combines with J gene TRBJ2-7, with TRBD2 matching 10 bases. Trimming took 5 bases from V and 5 from J; bases not matched to a gene: 6. The CDR3 is made up of 14 amino acids. In germline, CDR1 is KGHSH, CDR2 LQKENI. The CDR3 protein is CASSSGLAADEQYF. For the CDR3, the DNA is TGTGCCAGCTCATCCGGACTAGCGGCCGACGAGCAGTACTTC.

This clonotype was seen ten or more times. The chain carries TRBV4-3 and TRBJ2-7; D gene uncertain. Germline V CDR1 and CDR2: LGHNA, YSLEER. The CDR3 totals 15 residues. V lost 0 bases to trimming and J lost 0 bases, with 9 bases between them. DNA for the CDR3: TGCGCCAGCAGCCAAGAGGTCCAGAGCTCCTACGAGCAGTACTTC. This sequence encodes CASSQEVQSSYEQYF.